A single sample gave rise to the 16 T cell receptor beta chains below, sequenced in a study of T-cell reconstitution after alpha-beta-depleted transplantation in children (dated by TCRdb to 2016 to 2017). The library was made by PCR. The instrument was an Illumina HiSeq 2500. To normalize quantification of the TCRbeta repertoire, the TCR libraries were built with molecular barcoding that relied on unique molecular identifiers. The raw public data were reprocessed by TCRdb itself: fastp quality trimming at Q25, MiXCR clonotype calling, in-frame beta chains only. One record per CDR3 amino acid sequence lists the most common genes and DNA. This sample gives about 400,000 distinct CDR3 sequences in total; around 21% of them show up just once. The ten biggest clones cover 3.5% to 4% of the sample. The starting material was PBMCs from the stem cell graft donor, obtained from the stem cell graft. The receptors here all came from a human donor who donated a stem cell graft to a child with acute myeloid leukemia.

This clonotype came up many times. The chain is built from TRBV20-1 and TRBJ1-5, with D perhaps matching TRBD1 (5 bases). The germline gives CDR1 DFQATT, CDR2 SNEGSKA (reference sequence). Between the trimmed V and J ends, which lost 2 bases and 11 bases, there was a span of 13 bases. The CDR3 sequence is 12 residues long. The CDR3, as DNA: TGCAGTGCTAGATGGGAAGGGGAATCCCAGCATTTT. This sequence encodes CSARWEGESQHF.

This clonotype was observed a handful of times. This chain joins TRBV4-2 and TRBJ2-7; unclear D gene. Per germline, CDR1 LGHNA and CDR2 YNFKEQ. Trimming stripped 0 bases from V and 2 bases from J, with 11 bases between. This CDR3 is 15 amino acids long. The CDR3 bases are TGTGCCAGCAGCCAAGAGGGCAGCGAGACCTACGAGCAGTACTTC. As protein: CASSQEGSETYEQYF.

This clonotype turned up a few times. The chain has TRBV12-3 or TRBV12-4 and TRBJ2-7; the D is unclear. The CDR3 is 15 amino acids. V lost 3 bases to trimming and J lost 1 base, with 13 bases between them. CDR3 DNA sequence: TGTGCCAGCAGTTTTCAGGAGTCGATTTCCTACGAGCAGTACTTC. Translating it yields CASSFQESISYEQYF.

In DNA form, the CDR3 reads TGTGCCAGCAGCTTAGTGTGGGATCACTCCTACGAGCAGTACTTC. It encodes CASSLVWDHSYEQYF. The J gene is TRBJ2-7, the V gene TRBV7-8; D ambiguous. Trimming left V 1 base short and J 0 bases short, with 10 bases between. Germline V gene lookup returns CDR1 SGHVS and CDR2 FQNEAQ. CDR3 length: 15 residues.

The chain links TRBV24-1 to TRBJ2-3; TRBD1 matches at 8 bases. CDR1 and CDR2 from the germline V gene are KGHDR and SFDVKD. This CDR3 contains 15 residues. With 4 bases clipped from V and 3 bases from J, the junction kept 5 bases outside the gene matches. In DNA, the CDR3 is TGTGCCACCAGTGACCGTGGACAGGGTACAGATACGCAGTATTTT. Protein: CATSDRGQGTDTQYF.

This clonotype was detected only a few times. The chain joins TRBV20-1 to TRBJ2-1; 10 nucleotides line up with TRBD2. The CDR3 length is 15 residues. Germline V gene sequence: CDR1 DFQATT, CDR2 SNEGSKA (reference sequence). Germline trimming cut 5 bases from V and 4 bases from J; bases unmatched to any gene: 8. The chain's CDR3 is CSAQAGTSVYNEQFF. CDR3 sequence (DNA): TGCAGTGCTCAGGCCGGGACTAGCGTTTACAATGAGCAGTTCTTC.

This clonotype was seen more than once but under ten times. This chain uses TRBV7-9 with TRBJ1-2; 8 bases match TRBD1. CDR1 and CDR2 (germline): SEHNR, FQNEAQ (reference sequence). With 1 base clipped from V and 1 base from J, the junction kept 2 bases outside the gene matches. This CDR3 spans 15 amino acids. The CDR3 sequence is CASSLGGQDNYGYTF. Written as DNA, the CDR3 is TGTGCCAGCAGCTTAGGGGGACAGGATAACTATGGCTACACCTTC. The full variable domain, rest sourced from reference TRBV7-9 and TRBJ1-2, is DTGVSQNPRHKITKRGQNVTFRCDPISEHNRLYWYRQTLGQGPEFLTYFQNEAQLEKSRLLSDRFSAERPKGSFSTLEIQRTEQGDSAMYLCASSLGGQDNYGYTFGSGTRLTVV.

This clonotype was counted ten times or more. The chain couples TRBV12-3 or TRBV12-4 to TRBJ2-7; 8 nucleotides match TRBD2. The CDR3 length is 13 residues. V trimming: 6 bases; J trimming: 2 bases; junction bases outside the gene matches: 3. The CDR3 spells CASSFSGTYEQYF. The CDR3 DNA sequence: TGTGCCAGCAGCTTTAGCGGGACCTACGAGCAGTACTTC.

The V and J genes are TRBV20-1 and TRBJ2-7; D may match TRBD1 or TRBD2 (6 bases each). Germline values: CDR1 DFQATT, CDR2 SNEGSKA (reference sequence). The CDR3 length is 15 residues. With 0 bases removed from V and 2 bases from J, the gap between germline ends came to 14 bases. The CDR3 bases are TGCAGTGCTAGAGATCTAGGGGGGACACCCTACGAGCAGTACTTC. Amino acid sequence: CSARDLGGTPYEQYF.

The chain couples TRBV29-1 to TRBJ2-1; 8 bases map to TRBD2. V gave up 5 bases and J gave up 9 bases; unmatched junction bases: 12. Per germline, CDR1 SQVTM and CDR2 ANQGSEA. The CDR3 extends over 14 amino acids. The CDR3 reads CSVLPSGSRGEQFF. CDR3 nucleotide sequence: TGCAGCGTTTTACCAAGCGGGAGTCGGGGTGAGCAGTTCTTC.

The chain combines TRBV15 with TRBJ2-1; 7 bases fit TRBD1. V lost 3 bases, J lost 7 bases, and 12 bases stayed unmatched. CDR1 LNHNV and CDR2 YYDKDF come from the germline V gene (reference sequence). The CDR3 covers 16 residues. The CDR3 DNA reads TGTGCCACCAGCAGTATCCTGACAGGGCCGGCTAATGAGCAGTTCTTC. Amino acids: CATSSILTGPANEQFF.

The V and J genes are TRBV7-9 and TRBJ1-5; a weak D match, TRBD1 (5 bases). The CDR3 is 12 amino acids. Between the trimmed V and J ends, which lost 5 bases and 4 bases, there was a span of 6 bases. Germline V gene sequence: CDR1 SEHNR, CDR2 FQNEAQ (reference sequence). The DNA of the CDR3 is TGTGCCAGCAGCGGACAAAATCAGCCCCAGCATTTT. Translating gives CASSGQNQPQHF.

This clonotype was found many times. The genes are TRBV20-1 and TRBJ1-2; tentative D call: TRBD1 (5 bases). The CDR3 spans 15 residues. V shed 0 bases and J shed 0 bases, with 11 bases lying between them. Germline values: CDR1 DFQATT, CDR2 SNEGSKA (reference sequence). The CDR3: CSARDHRSANYGYTF. CDR3 DNA sequence: TGCAGTGCTAGAGATCACAGGTCGGCTAACTATGGCTACACCTTC.

The J gene is TRBJ2-4, the V gene TRBV27; TRBD2 aligns across 7 bases. CDR3 length: 13 residues. Trimming took 6 bases from V and 7 from J; bases not matched to a gene: 6. Germline loops: CDR1 MNHEY, CDR2 SMNVEV (reference sequence). CDR3 amino acids: CASSLAERNIQYF. The CDR3 DNA sequence: TGTGCCAGCAGCCTAGCGGAGCGGAACATTCAGTACTTC.

The chain recombines TRBV2 with TRBJ1-2, with 7 bases that match TRBD1. In germline, CDR1 is SNHLY, CDR2 FYNNEI. The V segment lost 6 bases and the J segment 5 bases; nucleotides outside the gene matches: 9. This CDR3 is 14 amino acids long. CDR3 amino acids: CASRPTGTVYGYTF. In DNA, the CDR3 is TGTGCCAGCAGACCCACCGGGACAGTTTATGGCTACACCTTC.

This clonotype was seen only a few times. The rearrangement uses TRBV20-1 and TRBJ2-7, with D tentatively TRBD1 or TRBD2 (6 bases each). This CDR3 comprises 14 residues. Trimming stripped 5 bases from V and 2 bases from J, with 16 bases between. The germline V gene has CDR1 DFQATT and CDR2 SNEGSKA (reference sequence). This chain's CDR3 is CSASEGGKTYEQYF. CDR3 DNA sequence: TGCAGTGCTTCCGAGGGGGGAAAGACCTACGAGCAGTACTTC.